This entry is about one T cell receptor (beta chain). TCRdb redid the calling of the 5' RACE reads with MiXCR, one entry per CDR3 protein. This sample has 55,000 to 65,000 distinct CDR3 sequences; 10% to 15% occur once, and the top ten carry around 1.5%. The record originates from a study of early T cells in non-severe SARS-CoV-2 infection. Deletions cut 4 bases from V and 3 bases from J, with 13 bases between. The CDR3 loop spans 14 amino acids. CDR1 and CDR2 (germline): LNHDA, SQIVND (reference sequence). The chain uses TRBV19 and TRBJ2-7; D perhaps matches TRBD2 (5 bases). The clonotype originates from an adult who was a healthcare worker with PCR-confirmed SARS-CoV-2 infection or an uninfected control (not recorded which). Here the sequenced sample was whole blood, taken at baseline. The CDR3 region is CASSRGSEYYEQYF. The CDR3 nucleotides are TGTGCCAGTAGTAGGGGTAGCGAATACTACGAGCAGTACTTC.